The 31 T cell receptor beta chains presented below share a single source sample, sequenced in a study of Graves' ophthalmopathy and Graves' hyperthyroidism. Beta-chain TCR CDR3 regions were amplified from RNA transcripts. Amplification began with first-round RT-PCR using HTBI primers, then second-round multiplex PCR was performed. Each CDR3 protein gets one entry after TCRdb re-called the multiplex PCR reads with MiXCR. In the table there are over 500,000 distinct CDR3 sequences, about 20% of which are singletons. Sequencing input: peripheral blood. These receptors originate from a woman aged 18-29 years with stable Graves' hyperthyroidism. Some clones in this sample may be carry-over from other donors' samples.

Points on this clonotype: Since a much larger clone is just one base distant, this may be a read error. V usage is TRBV7-9 and J usage is TRBJ1-6; maybe TRBD1 (5 bases). In germline, CDR1 is SEHNR, CDR2 FQNEAQ (reference sequence). This CDR3 comprises 14 residues. The CDR3 DNA sequence: TGTGCCAGCAGCCACCGGGACTATAATTCACACCTCCACTTT. It is translated as CASSHRDYNSHLHF.

This clonotype was picked up many times. V is TRBV24-1 and J is TRBJ2-5; D may match TRBD1 or TRBD2 (5 bases each). With 5 bases removed from V and 9 bases from J, the gap between germline ends came to 18 bases. The germline V gene encodes CDR1 KGHDR and CDR2 SFDVKD. The CDR3 runs to 14 residues. CDR3 loop: CATSAHGEGFAQYF. For the CDR3, the DNA is TGTGCCACCAGTGCTCATGGAGAGGGGTTCGCCCAGTACTTC.

This clonotype occurred many times. This chain connects TRBV11-2 to TRBJ1-5; TRBD1 is a possible D gene (5 bases). CDR3 length equals 14 residues. Germline V CDR1 and CDR2: SGHAT, FQNNGV. Trimming removed 1 base from V and 5 bases from J, with 9 bases in between. The CDR3 sequence is CASSLALTDQPQHF. The CDR3 region has the DNA TGTGCCAGCAGCTTAGCACTGACAGATCAGCCCCAGCATTTT.

This chain links TRBV29-1 with TRBJ2-2, with D perhaps matching TRBD1 (6 bases). The V and J ends lost 2 bases and 6 bases respectively, with 10 bases between them. Per germline, CDR1 SQVTM and CDR2 ANQGSEA. This CDR3 comprises 13 residues. The CDR3 DNA reads as TGCAGCGTTGAACTCTCAGGGGCCGGGGAGCTGTTTTTT. Translated: CSVELSGAGELFF.

This chain connects TRBV7-2 to TRBJ1-2; the D is unclear. Per germline, CDR1 SGHTA and CDR2 FQGNSA. Trimming cost V 1 base and J 7 bases, with 10 bases left between them. The CDR3 contains 13 residues. DNA for the CDR3: TGTGCCAGCAGCTTAGAGGCCCGGAGTGGCTACACCTTC. Its protein is CASSLEARSGYTF.

Ten or more counts support this clonotype. The V gene is TRBV6-1, the J gene TRBJ2-7, with TRBD2 matching 8 bases. Germline loops: CDR1 MNHNS, CDR2 SASEGT. The junction had 9 bases not matched to a gene; V was cut back by 3 bases and J by 5 bases. The CDR3 covers 15 residues. The CDR3 bases are TGTGCCAGCAGTGACCAGCGGGGGCCCACTAACGAGCAGTACTTC. This translates into CASSDQRGPTNEQYF.

The table lists this clonotype with many counts. V gene TRBV6-2 or TRBV6-3 combines with J gene TRBJ1-6; D possibly corresponds to TRBD1 (5 bases). Trimming removed 2 bases from V and 9 bases from J, with 5 bases in between. This CDR3 contains 12 residues. CDR1 and CDR2 from the germline V gene are MNHEY and SVGEGT. CDR3 residues: CASSYGASPLHF. The CDR3 DNA reads as TGTGCCAGCAGTTACGGGGCTTCACCCCTCCACTTT.

There are many counts of this clonotype. J is TRBJ1-5 and V is TRBV2, with 8 bases that match TRBD1. The CDR3 consists of 13 residues. In germline, CDR1 is SNHLY, CDR2 FYNNEI. V shed 7 bases, J shed 7 bases, and the junction held 6 bases outside the gene matches. This CDR3 is CASNRTGRQPQHF. The CDR3 bases are TGTGCCAGCAATAGGACAGGGAGACAGCCCCAGCATTTT. The whole variable domain, remainder taken from reference TRBV2 and TRBJ1-5, is EPEVTQTPSHQVTQMGQEVILRCVPISNHLYFYWYRQILGQKVEFLVSFYNNEISEKSEIFDDQFSVERPDGSNFTLKIRSTKLEDSAMYFCASNRTGRQPQHFGDGTRLSIL.

This clonotype was seen a few times. CDR3 coding DNA: TGTGCCAGCAGCGCCAAGGGACTAGCGGACCCCTACGAGCAGTACTTC. Amino acid sequence: CASSAKGLADPYEQYF. This rearrangement joins TRBV7-9 to TRBJ2-7; TRBD2 aligns across 11 bases. There are 16 residues in the CDR3. Germline CDR1 is SEHNR and CDR2 is FQNEAQ (reference sequence). J gave up 2 bases and V 5 bases, and 8 bases lay outside the gene matches.

CDR3 nucleotides: TGTGCCAGCAGTCCACCGACAGGGTGGCATGGCTACACCTTC. Amino acids: CASSPPTGWHGYTF. V and J are TRBV6-1 and TRBJ1-2; 7 positions match TRBD1. The CDR3 has 14 amino acids. V dropped 5 bases and J dropped 6; count of bases not matched to a gene: 9. CDR1 and CDR2 (germline): MNHNS, SASEGT.

The chain couples TRBV20-1 to TRBJ1-2; no clear D gene. CDR3 size: 13 residues. Germline V lookup: CDR1 DFQATT, CDR2 SNEGSKA (reference sequence). CDR3 sequence reads: CSSGDREDYGYTF. DNA for the CDR3: TGCAGCTCCGGGGATAGGGAAGATTATGGCTACACCTTC.

The sample holds many counts of this clonotype. The gene calls are TRBV29-1 and TRBJ2-6, with D tentatively TRBD2 (5 bases). CDR3 length: 18 amino acids. V shed 0 bases and J shed 0 bases, with 15 bases lying between them. Germline CDR1 is SQVTM and CDR2 is ANQGSEA. DNA of the CDR3: TGCAGCGTTGAAGATGCAGAGGGCTGGAGCTCTGGGGCCAACGTCCTGACTTTC. It translates to CSVEDAEGWSSGANVLTF.

The chain uses TRBV30 and TRBJ1-1; D ambiguous. Germline CDR1 reads GTSNPN; CDR2 reads SVGIG (reference sequence). The CDR3 runs to 13 residues. The V and J ends lost 4 bases and 5 bases respectively, with 14 bases between them. CDR3 nucleotide sequence: TGTGCCTGGACCTCGGGCACGGGGACTGAAGCTTTCTTT. This codes for CAWTSGTGTEAFF.

This clonotype has a handful of counts. The chain carries TRBV30 and TRBJ2-2, with 7 positions matching TRBD1. The CDR3 has 13 amino acids. The germline V gene has CDR1 GTSNPN and CDR2 SVGIG (reference sequence). V was clipped by 4 bases and J by 5 bases; unmatched bases: 4. The CDR3 loop reads CAWKGQWTGELFF. As DNA, the CDR3 is TGTGCCTGGAAGGGACAGTGGACCGGGGAGCTGTTTTTT.

This clonotype was counted many times. The chain recombines TRBV19 with TRBJ2-2; D could derive from TRBD1 or TRBD2 (5 bases each). Germline loops: CDR1 LNHDA, CDR2 SQIVND (reference sequence). The CDR3 runs to 15 residues. V lost 1 base, J lost 5 bases, and 11 bases lay in between. The DNA of the CDR3 is TGTGCCAGTAGTATAGTTCTCAGGGAGACCGGGGAGCTGTTTTTT. This codes for CASSIVLRETGELFF.

This clonotype was recorded at least ten times. The CDR3: CASTIRQGPAGGYGYTF. The CDR3 DNA reads TGTGCCAGCACCATCAGACAGGGGCCCGCCGGGGGGTATGGCTACACCTTC. The chain joins TRBV12-3 or TRBV12-4 to TRBJ1-2; 8 nucleotides match TRBD1. The CDR3 has 17 amino acids. The trim removed 7 bases at V and 5 bases at J, leaving 18 bases unmatched.

This clonotype was found a few times. The junction departs from the called germline gene at one end, perhaps through a read error. This chain uses TRBV12-3 or TRBV12-4 with TRBJ1-2; unclear D gene. The CDR3 contains 13 residues. CDR3 sequence: CVSSSGRSYGYTF. In nucleotides, the CDR3 is TGTGTCAGCAGTTCCGGGCGGTCCTATGGCTACACCTTC.

The chain recombines TRBV6-2 or TRBV6-3 with TRBJ2-5; the match to TRBD2 covers 7 bases. V trimming: 5 bases; J trimming: 5 bases; junction bases outside the gene matches: 5. This CDR3 has 13 amino acids. In germline, CDR1 is MNHEY, CDR2 SVGEGT. In nucleotides, the CDR3 is TGTGCCAGCAGTGGACTAGTCTGGGAGACCCAGTACTTC. It encodes CASSGLVWETQYF.

This clonotype was picked up many times. This rearrangement joins TRBV13 to TRBJ2-7, with no clear D. V was cut by 3 bases and J by 5 bases, with 11 bases left in between. Germline V gene lookup returns CDR1 PRHDT and CDR2 FYEKMQ (reference sequence). This CDR3 has 13 residues. CDR3 sequence (DNA): TGTGCCAGCAGCTTGTTTCAGGTCCACGAGCAGTACTTC. It codes for CASSLFQVHEQYF.

This sequence joins TRBV28 and TRBJ2-7; D may be TRBD2 (6 bases). Germline V CDR1 and CDR2: MDHEN, SYDVKM. CDR3 length: 13 residues. V was shortened by 5 bases and J by 5 bases, with 13 bases between the two germline ends. The CDR3 protein is CASSTGSGDEQYF. CDR3 sequence (DNA): TGTGCCAGCAGTACGGGGTCGGGGGACGAGCAGTACTTC.

The sample holds a few counts of this clonotype. The V call is TRBV18, the J call TRBJ2-3, with TRBD2 matching 13 bases. The J segment lost 6 bases and the V segment lost 5 bases, leaving 5 bases of the junction unmatched. Germline V gene data show CDR1 as KGHSH and CDR2 as LQKENI. The CDR3 has 15 amino acids. DNA for the CDR3: TGTGCCAGCTCAAGGACTAGCGGGAGTGTGGATACGCAGTATTTT. Its translation is CASSRTSGSVDTQYF.

The chain uses TRBV7-2 and TRBJ2-5; 7 bases agree with TRBD1. Germline CDR1 is SGHTA and CDR2 is FQGNSA. V was clipped by 4 bases and J by 1 base; unmatched bases: 6. The CDR3 extends over 15 amino acids. DNA of the CDR3: TGTGCCAGCAGCTACACCGGGACAGTCCAAGAGACCCAGTACTTC. This gives the protein CASSYTGTVQETQYF.

In its sample, this clonotype was seen a few times. This chain uses TRBV7-2 with TRBJ1-2; D unclear. V gave up 6 bases and J gave up 4 bases, with 9 bases separating them. Germline V CDR1 and CDR2: SGHTA, FQGNSA. This CDR3 is 12 amino acids long. This CDR3 is CASSWGAYGYTF. CDR3 DNA sequence: TGTGCCAGCAGTTGGGGAGCCTATGGCTACACCTTC. Full variable domain (remainder filled in from reference TRBV7-2 and TRBJ1-2): GAGVSQSPSNKVTEKGKDVELRCDPISGHTALYWYRQSLGQGLEFLIYFQGNSAPDKSGLPSDRFSAERTGGSVSTLTIQRTQQEDSAVYLCASSWGAYGYTFGSGTRLTVV.

The CDR3 spells CASSIPYRGHEQYF. For the CDR3, the DNA is TGTGCCAGCAGTATCCCCTACAGGGGCCACGAGCAGTACTTC. This chain connects TRBV28 to TRBJ2-7; 7 nucleotides match TRBD1. Germline assignment: CDR1 MDHEN and CDR2 SYDVKM. V was pared by 5 bases and J by 5 bases, with 9 bases of the junction left unmatched. The length of the CDR3 is 14 residues.

This clonotype was detected ten times or more. The V call is TRBV19, the J call TRBJ2-4; D call uncertain. CDR1 and CDR2 (germline): LNHDA, SQIVND (reference sequence). Trimming removed 0 bases at V and 7 bases at J, with 7 bases between. This CDR3 contains 13 residues. CDR3 DNA: TGTGCCAGTAGTATAGAGACCCGGAACATTCAGTACTTC. This encodes CASSIETRNIQYF.

This clonotype was observed at least ten times. This rearrangement joins TRBV12-3 or TRBV12-4 to TRBJ1-2; perhaps TRBD1 as D (5 bases). The V end lost 6 bases, the J end lost 2 bases, and 10 bases lay between the germline ends. The CDR3 is 13 residues long. The CDR3 region has the DNA TGTGCCAGCAGCTACCGGGACAACTATGGCTACACCTTC. Translating gives CASSYRDNYGYTF.

A few counts support this clonotype. The rearrangement links TRBV7-2 to TRBJ2-7; D is possibly TRBD2 (6 bases). The CDR3 is made up of 13 amino acids. The ends were cut back, 5 bases at V and 6 bases at J, with 14 bases in the middle. Germline CDR1 SGHTA, CDR2 FQGNSA. The CDR3 loop reads CASSRRRGLEQYF. The CDR3, as DNA: TGTGCCAGCAGCCGCCGGAGGGGCCTCGAGCAGTACTTC.

In its sample, this clonotype was seen many times. V is TRBV28 and J is TRBJ1-3; D not resolved. Germline V CDR1 and CDR2: MDHEN, SYDVKM. Trimming left V 7 bases short and J 0 bases short, with 13 bases between. CDR3 size: 15 residues. CDR3 coding DNA: TGTGCCAGCACTTGGGCCGCACTCTCTGGAAACACCATATATTTT. Translated, it gives CASTWAALSGNTIYF.

J is TRBJ1-2 and V is TRBV12-3 or TRBV12-4, with a possible D match to TRBD1 (6 bases). V was clipped by 5 bases and J by 5 bases, with 18 bases between them. There are 15 residues in the CDR3. The DNA for the CDR3 is TGTGCCAGCAGTCATGGGGGCGCGCTAAGATATGGCTACACCTTC. Protein sequence: CASSHGGALRYGYTF.

This clonotype was observed at least ten times. The chain is built from TRBV6-5 and TRBJ2-2; a weak D match, TRBD2 (7 bases). Deletions cut 0 bases from V and 3 bases from J, with 11 bases between. The V gene's germline CDR1 is MNHEY and CDR2 SVGAGI. CDR3 length equals 16 residues. CDR3 residues: CASSYSGGDHTGELFF. The CDR3 coding sequence is TGTGCCAGCAGTTACTCAGGGGGGGACCACACCGGGGAGCTGTTTTTT.

This clonotype was observed many times. V gene TRBV12-3 or TRBV12-4 combines with J gene TRBJ1-5; 8 nucleotides agree with TRBD1. This CDR3 spans 14 amino acids. Germline trimming cut 3 bases from V and 4 bases from J; bases unmatched to any gene: 2. This CDR3 reads CASSFQGANQPQHF. In nucleotides, the CDR3 is TGTGCCAGCAGTTTTCAGGGGGCGAATCAGCCCCAGCATTTT.